The TCR beta chain described here comes from a study of brain T cells in children with intractable seizures. Deletions cut 2 bases from V and 7 bases from J, with 21 bases between. Germline CDR1 and CDR2: SGHVS and FNYEAQ. This CDR3 is 17 amino acids long. TCRdb keeps only in-frame clones here, not all; method: immunoSEQ multiplex PCR. The data contain fewer than 50,000 clones, around nine tenths of them singletons. The origin of this receptor is a girl under 10 years old with tuberous sclerosis and intractable seizures. The sequencing used peripheral blood, collected at surgery. V gene TRBV7-6 combines with J gene TRBJ2-1; D tentatively fits TRBD1 or TRBD2 (5 bases each). CDR3 region: CASSLLLYTGQTNEQFF. The CDR3 bases are TGTGCCAGCAGCTTATTGTTATACACGGGGCAAACTAATGAGCAGTTCTTC.